The clone carrying this T cell receptor (beta chain) was counted only a few times. This record comes from a study of T-cell reconstitution after alpha-beta-depleted transplantation in children. The CDR3 covers 14 residues. Trimming stripped 9 bases from V and 6 bases from J, with 21 bases between. CDR1 is MNHNS, CDR2 SASEGT, per germline. The TCRbeta library incorporated unique molecular identifiers. From the PCR reads, TCRdb called clonotypes with MiXCR, one entry per CDR3 protein. The repertoire holds around 530,000 distinct CDR3 sequences, approximately 29% seen once, with less than 2.5% in the top ten.

This TCR came from a human donor who donated a stem cell graft to a child with aplastic anemia. This specimen was PBMCs from the stem cell graft donor, taken from the stem cell graft. The J gene is TRBJ2-7, the V gene TRBV6-1, with a weak D call TRBD2 (5 bases). CDR3 sequence reads: CARGEGHYRPEQYV. In DNA form, the CDR3 reads TGTGCCAGAGGAGAGGGCCATTATCGTCCCGAGCAGTACGTC.